The present entry profiles one TCR beta chain with its context. Additional DNA sequences in this sample encode the identical CDR3. The record originates from a study of shared clonotypes between healthy human individuals. TCRdb's table, derived via immunoSEQ multiplex PCR, lists solely in-frame clones and lacks some. Of about 590,000 clones in the sample, about 95% were seen once. Positive CCR7 selection of CD45RO-negative cells yielded the naive CD8 cells, and terminally differentiated effector memory CD45RA+ cells were excluded. This TCR derives from a woman in her thirties in good health. The sequenced sample was naive CD8+ T cells sorted from blood.

CDR3 bases: TGTGCCAGCAGCCCCACTAGCGGCTACAATGAGCAGTTCTTC. This encodes CASSPTSGYNEQFF. The chain links TRBV13 to TRBJ2-1; 8 bases agree with TRBD2. V dropped 5 bases and J dropped 3; count of bases not matched to a gene: 3. The CDR3 sequence is 14 residues long. Germline CDR1 PRHDT, CDR2 FYEKMQ (reference sequence).